This T cell receptor (beta chain) stems from a study of cytotoxic CD8 clonotypes in ibrutinib-treated CLL. Some clones are missing from TCRdb's copy, which holds only in-frame ones; the method was immunoSEQ multiplex PCR. The sample holds more than 300,000 clones, around four fifths seen once. This clone has more than one count but fewer than ten. The CDR3 spans 14 residues. V was clipped by 1 base and J by 3 bases, with 11 bases between them. Germline-derived CDR1 and CDR2 are SGHRS and YFSETQ. The TCR was taken from a human donor with chronic lymphocytic leukemia. The sample in question was PBMCs, obtained before ibrutinib treatment. V and J are TRBV5-1 and TRBJ2-7; no definite D call. The CDR3 DNA follows: TGCGCCAGCAGCTTGTCGGACGGAAGCTACGAGCAGTACTTC. This codes for CASSLSDGSYEQYF.